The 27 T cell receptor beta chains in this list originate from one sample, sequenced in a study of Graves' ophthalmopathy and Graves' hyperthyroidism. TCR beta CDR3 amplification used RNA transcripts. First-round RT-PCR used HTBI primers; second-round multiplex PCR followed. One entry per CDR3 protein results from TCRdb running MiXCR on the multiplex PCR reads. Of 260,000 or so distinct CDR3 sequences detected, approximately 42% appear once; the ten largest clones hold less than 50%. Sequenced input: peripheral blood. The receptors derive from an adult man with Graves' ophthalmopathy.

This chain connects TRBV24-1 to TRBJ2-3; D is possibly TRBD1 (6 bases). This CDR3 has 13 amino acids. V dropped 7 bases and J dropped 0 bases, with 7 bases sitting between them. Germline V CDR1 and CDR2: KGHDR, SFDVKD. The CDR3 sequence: CATRTGSTDTQYF. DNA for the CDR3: TGTGCCACCAGAACAGGGAGCACAGATACGCAGTATTTT.

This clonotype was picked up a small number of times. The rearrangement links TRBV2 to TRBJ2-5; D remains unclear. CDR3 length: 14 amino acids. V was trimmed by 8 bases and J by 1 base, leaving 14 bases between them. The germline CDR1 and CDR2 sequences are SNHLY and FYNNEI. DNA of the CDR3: TGTGCCAGCTTCTCGGGCCCCCCCCAAGAGACCCAGTACTTC. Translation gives CASFSGPPQETQYF.

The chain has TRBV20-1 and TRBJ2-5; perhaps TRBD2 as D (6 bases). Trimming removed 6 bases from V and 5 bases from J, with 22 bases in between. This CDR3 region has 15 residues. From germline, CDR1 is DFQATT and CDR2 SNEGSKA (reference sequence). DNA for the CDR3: TGCAGTGCCCCCAGGGCCCGGGGGTCAGCGGAGACCCAGTACTTC. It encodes CSAPRARGSAETQYF.

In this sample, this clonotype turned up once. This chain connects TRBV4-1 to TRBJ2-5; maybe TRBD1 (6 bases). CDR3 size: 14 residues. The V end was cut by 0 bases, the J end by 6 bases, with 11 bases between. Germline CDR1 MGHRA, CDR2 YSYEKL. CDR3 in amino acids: CASSQEQGPKTQYF. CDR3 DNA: TGCGCCAGCAGCCAAGAGCAGGGGCCGAAGACCCAGTACTTC.

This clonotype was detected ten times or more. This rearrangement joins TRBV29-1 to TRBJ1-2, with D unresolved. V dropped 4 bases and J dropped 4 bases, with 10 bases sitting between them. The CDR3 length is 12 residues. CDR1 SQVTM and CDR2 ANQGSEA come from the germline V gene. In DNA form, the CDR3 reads TGCAGCGTTGTTGAGGGTGGCTATGGCTACACCTTC. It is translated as CSVVEGGYGYTF.

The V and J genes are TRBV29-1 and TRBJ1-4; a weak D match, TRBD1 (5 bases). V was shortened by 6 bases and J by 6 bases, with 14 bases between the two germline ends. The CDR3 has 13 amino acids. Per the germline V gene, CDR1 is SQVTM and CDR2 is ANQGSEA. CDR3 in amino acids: CSVDTQGDEKLFF. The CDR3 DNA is TGCAGCGTCGACACGCAGGGTGATGAAAAACTGTTTTTT. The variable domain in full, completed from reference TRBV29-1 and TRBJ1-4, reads SAVISQKPSRDICQRGTSLTIQCQVDSQVTMMFWYRQQPGQSLTLIATANQGSEATYESGFVIDKFPISRPNLTFSTLTVSNMSPEDSSIYLCSVDTQGDEKLFFGSGTQLSVL.

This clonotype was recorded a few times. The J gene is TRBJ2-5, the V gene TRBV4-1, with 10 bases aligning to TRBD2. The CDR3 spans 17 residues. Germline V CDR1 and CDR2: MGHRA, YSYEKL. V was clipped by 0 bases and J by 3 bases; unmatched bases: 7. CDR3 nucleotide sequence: TGCGCCAGCAGCCAAGAGGCCCTAGCGGGAGTGGAAGAGACCCAGTACTTC. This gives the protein CASSQEALAGVEETQYF.

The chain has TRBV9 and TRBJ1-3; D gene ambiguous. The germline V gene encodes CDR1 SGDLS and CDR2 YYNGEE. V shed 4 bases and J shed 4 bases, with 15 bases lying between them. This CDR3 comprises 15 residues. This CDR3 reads CASSPEGFSGNTIYF. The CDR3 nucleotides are TGTGCCAGCAGCCCAGAAGGGTTCTCGGGAAACACCATATATTTT.

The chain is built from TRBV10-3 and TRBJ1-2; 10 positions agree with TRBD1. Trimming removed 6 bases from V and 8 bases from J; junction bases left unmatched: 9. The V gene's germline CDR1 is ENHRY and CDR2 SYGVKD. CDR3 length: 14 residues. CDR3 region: CAISVVGTGEGYTF. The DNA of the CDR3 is TGTGCCATCAGCGTCGTCGGGACAGGGGAAGGCTACACCTTC.

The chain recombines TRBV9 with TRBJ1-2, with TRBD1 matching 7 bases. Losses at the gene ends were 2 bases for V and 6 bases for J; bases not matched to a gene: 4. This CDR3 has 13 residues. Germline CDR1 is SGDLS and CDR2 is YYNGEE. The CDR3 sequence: CASSVGQNDGYTF. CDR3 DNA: TGTGCCAGCAGCGTGGGACAGAACGATGGCTACACCTTC.

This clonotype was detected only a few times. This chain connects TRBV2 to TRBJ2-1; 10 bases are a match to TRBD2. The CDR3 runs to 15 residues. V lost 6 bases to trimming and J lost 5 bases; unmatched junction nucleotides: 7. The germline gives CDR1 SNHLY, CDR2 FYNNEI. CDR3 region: CASRVAGGRNNEQFF. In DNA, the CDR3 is TGTGCCAGCAGGGTAGCGGGGGGTAGAAACAATGAGCAGTTCTTC.

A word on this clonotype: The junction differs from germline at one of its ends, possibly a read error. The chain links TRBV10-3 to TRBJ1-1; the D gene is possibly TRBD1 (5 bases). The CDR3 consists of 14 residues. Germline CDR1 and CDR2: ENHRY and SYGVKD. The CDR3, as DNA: TGTGCCAGCAGTGAACGTGGGGGGACCACTGAAGCTTTCTTT. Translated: CASSERGGTTEAFF.

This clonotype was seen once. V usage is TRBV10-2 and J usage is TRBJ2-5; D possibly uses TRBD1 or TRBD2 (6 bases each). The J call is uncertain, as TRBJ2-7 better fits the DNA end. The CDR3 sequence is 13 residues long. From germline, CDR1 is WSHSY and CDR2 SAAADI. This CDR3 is CASSERGVYEQYF. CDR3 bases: TGCGCCAGCAGTGAGAGGGGGGTCTACGAGCAGTACTTC.

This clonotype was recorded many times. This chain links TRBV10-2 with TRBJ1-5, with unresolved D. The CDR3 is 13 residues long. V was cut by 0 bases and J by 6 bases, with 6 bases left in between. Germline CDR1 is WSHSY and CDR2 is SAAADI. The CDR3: CASSESVGQPQHF. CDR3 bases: TGCGCCAGCAGTGAGTCGGTCGGTCAGCCCCAGCATTTT.

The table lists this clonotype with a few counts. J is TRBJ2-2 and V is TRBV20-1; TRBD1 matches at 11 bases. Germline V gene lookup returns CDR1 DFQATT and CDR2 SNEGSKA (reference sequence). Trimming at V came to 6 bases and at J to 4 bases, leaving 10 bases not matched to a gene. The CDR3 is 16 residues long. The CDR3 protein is CSARSSGQGVTGELFF. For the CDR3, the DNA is TGCAGTGCAAGGTCGTCGGGACAGGGGGTCACCGGGGAGCTGTTTTTT.

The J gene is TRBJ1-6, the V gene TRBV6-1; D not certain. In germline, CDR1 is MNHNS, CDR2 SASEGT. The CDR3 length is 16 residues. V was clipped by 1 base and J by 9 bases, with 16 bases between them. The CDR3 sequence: CASSEGGPATSSPLHF. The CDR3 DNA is TGTGCCAGCAGTGAAGGAGGTCCGGCGACAAGTTCACCCCTCCACTTT.

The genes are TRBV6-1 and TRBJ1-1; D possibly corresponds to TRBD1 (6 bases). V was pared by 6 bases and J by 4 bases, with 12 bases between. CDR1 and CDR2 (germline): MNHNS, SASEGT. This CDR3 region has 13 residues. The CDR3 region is CASRPDSATEAFF. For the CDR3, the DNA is TGTGCCAGCAGGCCGGACAGTGCCACTGAAGCTTTCTTT.

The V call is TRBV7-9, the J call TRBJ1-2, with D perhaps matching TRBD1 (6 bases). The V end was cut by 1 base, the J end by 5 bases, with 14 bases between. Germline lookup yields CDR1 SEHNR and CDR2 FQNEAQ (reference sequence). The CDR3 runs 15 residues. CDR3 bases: TGTGCCAGCAGCTTAGAGGGGGGCCACGAGTATGGCTACACCTTC. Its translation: CASSLEGGHEYGYTF.

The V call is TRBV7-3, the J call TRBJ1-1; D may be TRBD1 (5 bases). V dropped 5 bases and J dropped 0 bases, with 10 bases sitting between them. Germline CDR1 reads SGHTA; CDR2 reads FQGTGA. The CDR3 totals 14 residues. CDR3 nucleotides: TGTGCCAGCAGCCCAGGGTTTCTGAACACTGAAGCTTTCTTT. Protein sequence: CASSPGFLNTEAFF.

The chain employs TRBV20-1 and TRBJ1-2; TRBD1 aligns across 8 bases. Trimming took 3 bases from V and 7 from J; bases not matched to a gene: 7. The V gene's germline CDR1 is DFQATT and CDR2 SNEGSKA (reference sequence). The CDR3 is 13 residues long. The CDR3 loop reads CSASLQGGGGYTF. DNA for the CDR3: TGCAGTGCTAGCCTACAGGGGGGAGGTGGCTACACCTTC.

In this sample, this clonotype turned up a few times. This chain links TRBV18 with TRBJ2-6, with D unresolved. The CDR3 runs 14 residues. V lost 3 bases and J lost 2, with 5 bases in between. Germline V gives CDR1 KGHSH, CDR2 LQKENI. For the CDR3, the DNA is TGTGCCAGCTCACCCGGAACTGGGGCCAACGTCCTGACTTTC. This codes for CASSPGTGANVLTF. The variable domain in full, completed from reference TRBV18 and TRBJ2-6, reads NAGVMQNPRHLVRRRGQEARLRCSPMKGHSHVYWYRQLPEEGLKFMVYLQKENIIDESGMPKERFSAEFPKEGPSILRIQQVVRGDSAAYFCASSPGTGANVLTFGAGSRLTVL.

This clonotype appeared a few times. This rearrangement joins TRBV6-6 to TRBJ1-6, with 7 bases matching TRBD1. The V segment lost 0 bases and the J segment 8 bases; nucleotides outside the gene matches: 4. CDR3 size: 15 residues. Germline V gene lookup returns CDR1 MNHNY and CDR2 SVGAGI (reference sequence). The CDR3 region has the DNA TGTGCCAGCAGTTACTCGAGAACAGGGGATTCACCCCTCCACTTT. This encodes CASSYSRTGDSPLHF.

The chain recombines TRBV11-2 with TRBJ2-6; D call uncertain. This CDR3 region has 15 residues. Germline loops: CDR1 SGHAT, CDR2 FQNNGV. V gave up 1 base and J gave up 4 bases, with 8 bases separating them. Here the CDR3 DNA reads TGTGCCAGCAGCTTAGTCGTAACCGGGGCCAACGTCCTGACTTTC. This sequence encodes CASSLVVTGANVLTF.

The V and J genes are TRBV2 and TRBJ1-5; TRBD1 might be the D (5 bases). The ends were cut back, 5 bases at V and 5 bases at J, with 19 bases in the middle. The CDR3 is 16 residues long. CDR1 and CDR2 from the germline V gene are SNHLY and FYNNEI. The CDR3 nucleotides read TGTGCCAGCAGTTATAGAGGGGCACAGTCGCATCAGCCCCAGCATTTT. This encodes CASSYRGAQSHQPQHF.

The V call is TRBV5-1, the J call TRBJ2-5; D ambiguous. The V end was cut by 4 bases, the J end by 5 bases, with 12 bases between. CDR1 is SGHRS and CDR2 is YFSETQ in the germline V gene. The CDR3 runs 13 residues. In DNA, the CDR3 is TGCGCCAGCAGCACGGGCGGCCTGGAGACCCAGTACTTC. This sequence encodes CASSTGGLETQYF.

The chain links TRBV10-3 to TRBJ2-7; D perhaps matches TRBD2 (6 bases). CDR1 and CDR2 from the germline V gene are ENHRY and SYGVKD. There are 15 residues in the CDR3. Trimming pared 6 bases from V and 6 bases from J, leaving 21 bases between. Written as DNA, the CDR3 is TGTGCCATCAGGGAGAGGAGTGGGGAGGAGGTCGAGCAGTACTTC. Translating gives CAIRERSGEEVEQYF.

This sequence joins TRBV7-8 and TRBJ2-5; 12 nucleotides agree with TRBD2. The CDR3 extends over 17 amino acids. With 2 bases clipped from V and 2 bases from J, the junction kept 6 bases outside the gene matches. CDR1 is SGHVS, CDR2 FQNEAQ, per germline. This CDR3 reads CASSLHRTSGEQETQYF. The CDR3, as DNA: TGTGCCAGCAGCTTACACCGGACTAGCGGGGAACAAGAGACCCAGTACTTC.